Sequencing of this TCR beta chain was carried out in a study of beta chain features in type 1 diabetes. Study overall: No patient-donor differences in age, gender, total cells or subset yield. The examined sorted cells totaled over 85,000,000 across samples. Study-wide points: The influence of HLA type on TCRB rearrangement stayed undetermined.

Germline CDR1 SGDLS, CDR2 YYNGEE. The CDR3 runs 14 residues. Germline trimming cut 3 bases from V and 7 bases from J; bases unmatched to any gene: 7. Since all of the isolated RNA was reverse transcribed, expressed TCRB transcripts were what got sequenced. Generated by immunoSEQ multiplex PCR, the TCRdb table keeps only in-frame clones and is missing some. The data show 400,000 to 600,000 clones, 30% seen once. The table lists this clone with a few counts. Its cognate antigen is unknown. Staining for CD45RO/CCR7/CD25/CD127/CD95/CD27 allowed sorting of CD4+ naive, central memory, regulatory and stem cell-like memory cells.

Sequencing was done on a sample of naive CD4+ T cells from blood. This TCR came from a man in his late teens or twenties in good health. The chain combines TRBV9 with TRBJ1-2; 9 bases align to TRBD1. CDR3 residues: CASSEGQGIGGYTF. The CDR3 nucleotides read TGTGCCAGCAGCGAGGGACAGGGAATCGGTGGCTACACCTTC.